This T cell receptor (beta chain) was sequenced in a study of metastatic and nonmetastatic thyroid tumors. This clone showed up many times. TCRdb reprocessed the PCR reads via MiXCR. Of approximately 30,000 clones listed, roughly 15% are singletons. This CDR3 is built from 13 residues. V lost 3 bases and J lost 2, with 6 bases in between. Germline V lookup: CDR1 SGHTA, CDR2 FQGNSA. Treatment of any kind had been given to no patient before thyroid surgery. This chain links TRBV7-2 with TRBJ2-3; no firm D call. The origin of this receptor is a female donor with papillary thyroid cancer or a benign thyroid nodule (not recorded which). Some clones in this sample may be carry-over from other donors' samples. The material sequenced was blood. The CDR3 spells CASSFGLTDTQYF. The CDR3 bases are TGTGCCAGCAGCTTCGGCCTCACAGATACGCAGTATTTT.